This entry is about one T cell receptor beta chain. Its antigen is unknown. The length of the CDR3 is 13 residues. Trimming at V came to 4 bases and at J to 7 bases, leaving 6 bases not matched to a gene. Overall study findings and caveats: Tumor-infiltrating Treg TCR alpha and beta sequences overlapped most with tumor naive CD4+ T cells, then blood naive. Whole repertoires were not studied in the larger cohort, only one V-J beta rearrangement.

Semi-nested PCR with Nested Universal Primer A followed constant-region reverse priming of full-length variable regions. MiXCR was run by TCRdb on the 5' RACE reads, yielding one entry per CDR3 protein. The data show 7,300 or so distinct CDR3 sequences, roughly 39% seen once. V gene TRBV12-3 or TRBV12-4 combines with J gene TRBJ2-7; 8 bases are shared with TRBD1. Sequenced sample: memory CD4+ T cells sorted from blood. The subset is: memory CD4+ T cells, CD4+CD45RO+CD25-. The sequence was obtained from a female donor with breast cancer. The DNA of the CDR3 is TGTGCCAGCAGTTCAGGGACAGGCACAGAGCAGTACTTC. This sequence encodes CASSSGTGTEQYF.